The entry that follows covers one T cell receptor beta chain sequence. Profiling relied on immunoSEQ multiplex PCR, and the TCRdb table lists in-frame clones only, not all of them. The sample carries 140,000 or so clones, less than 85% recorded once. The data derive from a study of blood T cell repertoires in COVID-19. This TCR was sampled from a woman under 30 who had been exposed to COVID-19. Material for sequencing was PBMCs or T cells enriched from blood (not recorded which).

The chain's CDR3 is CAWIRQGVGYGYTF. The CDR3 region has the DNA TGTGCCTGGATACGACAGGGAGTAGGGTATGGCTACACCTTC. The rearrangement uses TRBV30 and TRBJ1-2; 7 bases fit TRBD1. The J segment lost 5 bases and the V segment lost 4 bases, leaving 10 bases of the junction unmatched. The CDR3 totals 14 residues. Per germline, CDR1 GTSNPN and CDR2 SVGIG (reference sequence).